This paragraph reports one T cell receptor beta chain. This clone was seen more than once but under ten times. What this receptor recognizes is not known. One base away there is no much larger clone; base qualities are not given. This sample was taken from a study of vaccination effects on CD4 cells after COVID-19 (dated by TCRdb to the early 2020s). With respect to the entire study: Participants received two doses of either the BNT162b2 or the mRNA-1273 mRNA SARS-CoV-2 vaccine. The study compared SARS-CoV-2 spike-specific CD4+ TCR repertoires before and after mRNA vaccination in COVID-19 convalescent patients and infection-naive vaccine recipients. In the study, cultures from other donors were sequenced using the Oncomine TCR Beta short-read assay on an Illumina iSeq 100. Altogether, some 10 COVID-19 convalescent patients and 4 SARS-CoV-2-naive healthy vaccine recipients made up the full study. The investigation overall reported the following: Clones induced by infection and clones induced by vaccination both contracted markedly at late timepoints after vaccination, which fits with T cell responses waning over time. In healthy vaccine recipients, vaccine-induced clones were almost all SARS-CoV-2 mono-reactive, with only 1 of 255 being cross-reactive with common cold coronaviruses. The study was limited by a small number of convalescent patients and lacked early post-infection timepoints.

CDR1 and CDR2 were assigned from the germline V gene as SGHRS and YFSETQ. The CDR3 covers 13 residues, taking in both the cysteine and the phenylalanine. The retained sequence is limited to the CDR3, 39 bases, with the frame set at the first base. Trimming takes 3 bases off V and 5 bases off J; junction bases not matched to a gene: 3. Library construction relied on the immunoSEQ multiplex PCR assay. DNA from the CD4+ T cells that had been cultured and isolated underwent TCR beta CDR3 sequencing. For the original study's pipeline: The analysis removed non-productive TCR sequences, trimmed reads to the CDR3 region, and retained only CDR3s that were 7 or more amino acids long. Antigen-specific clonotypes were identified using the MANAFEST web app by comparison of expansion in peptide wells against reference cultures. To count as positive, a clone had to show expansion at FDR<0.05 compared with the reference and with all other wells, an odds ratio above 5, and a frequency above 0.1% in two replicate wells. A clonotype was called cross-reactive if it was significantly expanded both in SARS-CoV-2 spike wells and in at least one common cold coronavirus spike condition. Using the stringdist R package, CDR3 similarity was measured by Levenshtein distance, and unrooted trees were constructed with ape in R 3.6.1. Drawn from immuneACCESS, this table holds only the in-frame rearrangements with V and J called that TCRdb kept. Clones are partly lost; checked studies trace under half to an unresolved V gene and leave the rest unexplained. That table is the source of V, J and clone size, and D and trimming were worked out from the DNA. The sample table holds 30,000 to 45,000 clones, of which 70% were seen once. About 22% of the sample goes to the ten largest clones.

The ViraFEST assay stimulated PBMC with viral peptide pools and then used TCR sequencing to identify antigen-specific CD4+ T cell clonotypes by expansion. After around ten days of culture, CD4+ T cells were isolated with the EasySep CD4+ T cell isolation kit. None of the healthy vaccine recipients had a prior SARS-CoV-2 infection, which was confirmed by nucleocapsid antibody tests that came back negative both before and after vaccination. Roughly 2.1 million PBMC per well were cultured in IMDM with about 5.1% human AB serum, 10 IU/ml IL-2 and gentamicin, plus 10 ug/ml peptides. Half of the culture medium was replaced with fresh IL-2-containing medium on days 3 and 7. Unless otherwise noted, each peptide stimulation condition was cultured in triplicate wells. PBMC were separated from whole blood using Ficoll-Paque Plus gradient centrifugation and were then either cryopreserved at -140C or used fresh. The overlapping peptide pools covered the spike proteins of SARS-CoV-2 and of the common cold coronaviruses HCoV-NL63, HCoV-OC43 and HCoV-229E. The QIAamp micro DNA kit was used to extract genomic DNA from the cultured CD4+ T cells.

The chain employs TRBV5-1 and TRBJ1-2, and 8 bases in between align with TRBD1. The sample in question was CD4+ T cells from PBMCs cultured with SARS-CoV-2 spike peptides, obtained before COVID-19 vaccination. The intended sense of this specimen's cell subset or site label: SARS-CoV-2 spike overlapping peptide pool stimulation. The origin of this receptor is a human donor who received a COVID-19 vaccine. The CDR3 region has the sequence CASSWGQAYGYTF. The nucleotides are TGCGCCAGCAGCTGGGGACAGGCGTATGGCTACACCTTC.